The sequence of this TCR beta chain was determined in a study of cytotoxic CD8 clonotypes in ibrutinib-treated CLL. The overall study: The group held approximately eleven relapsed/refractory and about 14 treatment-naive patients, with under 18 IGHV unmutated.

With sequencing, the targeted depth ranged from 1 in 200,000 to 1 in 1 million T cells. Sequencing used immunoSEQ multiplex PCR; TCRdb keeps in-frame clones, though not all of them. The data contain some 170,000 clones, around nine tenths of them singletons. Points from the study as a whole: Whereas clonality rose at ibrutinib response, it declined toward baseline at progression. Shared public clonotypes were rare, and on treatment they either got smaller or stayed the same.

This clone was detected a few times. What it recognizes is unknown. The sample in question was PBMCs, obtained at disease progression, from a patient treated with ibrutinib. This clonotype was sampled from a human donor with chronic lymphocytic leukemia.

The CDR3 coding sequence is TGCAGCGTTAAGACGAATAGCTACGAGCAGTACTTC. Amino acids: CSVKTNSYEQYF. The V and J genes are TRBV29-1 and TRBJ2-7; D not resolved. The CDR3 extends over 12 amino acids. V lost 5 bases, J lost 3 bases, and 11 bases lay in between. Germline loops: CDR1 SQVTM, CDR2 ANQGSEA.